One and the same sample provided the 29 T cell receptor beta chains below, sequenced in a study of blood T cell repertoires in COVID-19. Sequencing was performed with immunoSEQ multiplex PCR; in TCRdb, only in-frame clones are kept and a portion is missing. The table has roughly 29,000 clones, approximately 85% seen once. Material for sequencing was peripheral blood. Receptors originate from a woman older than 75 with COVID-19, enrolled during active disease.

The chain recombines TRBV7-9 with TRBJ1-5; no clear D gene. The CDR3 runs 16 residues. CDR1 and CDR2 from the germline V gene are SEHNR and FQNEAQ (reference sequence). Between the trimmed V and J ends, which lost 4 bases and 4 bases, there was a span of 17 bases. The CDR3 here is CASSWFTPAGNQPQHF. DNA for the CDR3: TGTGCCAGCAGCTGGTTCACCCCGGCGGGAAATCAGCCCCAGCATTTT.

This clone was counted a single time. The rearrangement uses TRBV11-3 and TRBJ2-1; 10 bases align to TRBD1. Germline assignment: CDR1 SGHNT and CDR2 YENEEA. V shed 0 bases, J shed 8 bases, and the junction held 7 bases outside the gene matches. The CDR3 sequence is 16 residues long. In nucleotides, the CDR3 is TGTGCCAGCAGCTTAGATATGGGACAGGGGACGCATGAGCAGTTCTTC. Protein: CASSLDMGQGTHEQFF. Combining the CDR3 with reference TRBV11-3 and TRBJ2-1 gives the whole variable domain EAGVVQSPRYKIIEKKQPVAFWCNPISGHNTLYWYLQNLGQGPELLIRYENEEAVDDSQLPKDRFSAERLKGVDSTLKIQPAELGDSAVYLCASSLDMGQGTHEQFFGPGTRLTVL.

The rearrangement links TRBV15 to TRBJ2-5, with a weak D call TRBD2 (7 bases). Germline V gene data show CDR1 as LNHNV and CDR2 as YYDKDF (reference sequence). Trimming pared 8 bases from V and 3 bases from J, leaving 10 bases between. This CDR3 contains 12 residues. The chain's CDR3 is CATQGGEETQYF. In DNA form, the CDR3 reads TGTGCCACCCAAGGGGGGGAAGAGACCCAGTACTTC.

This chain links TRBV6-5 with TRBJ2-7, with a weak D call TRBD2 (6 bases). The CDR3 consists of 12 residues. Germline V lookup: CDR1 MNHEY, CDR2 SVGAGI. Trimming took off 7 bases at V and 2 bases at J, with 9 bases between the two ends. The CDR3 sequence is CASKDYAYEQYF. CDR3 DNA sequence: TGTGCCAGCAAGGACTACGCCTACGAGCAGTACTTC.

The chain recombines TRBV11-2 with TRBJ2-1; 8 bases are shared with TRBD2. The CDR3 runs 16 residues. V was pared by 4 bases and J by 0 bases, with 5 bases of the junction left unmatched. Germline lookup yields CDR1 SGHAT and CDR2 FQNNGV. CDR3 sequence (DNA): TGTGCCAGCAGCTCCCCCGGGGGGGGCTCCTACAATGAGCAGTTCTTC. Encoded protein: CASSSPGGGSYNEQFF.

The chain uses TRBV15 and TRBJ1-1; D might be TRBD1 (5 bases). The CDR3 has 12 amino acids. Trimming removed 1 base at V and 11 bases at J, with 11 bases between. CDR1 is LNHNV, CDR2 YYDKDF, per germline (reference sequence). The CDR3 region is CATSRGGGDAFF. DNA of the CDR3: TGTGCCACCAGCAGAGGGGGAGGGGACGCTTTCTTT.

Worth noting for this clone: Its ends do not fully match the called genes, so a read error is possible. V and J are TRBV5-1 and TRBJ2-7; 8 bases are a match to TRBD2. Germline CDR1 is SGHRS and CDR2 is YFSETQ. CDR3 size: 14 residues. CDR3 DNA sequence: TGCGCCCGCAGTCTCGGGGGGGGATCCTACGAGCAGTACTTC. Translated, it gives CARSLGGGSYEQYF.

CDR3 protein: CASSAGEKNYGYTF. CDR3 nucleotide sequence: TGTGCCAGCAGCGCAGGGGAAAAGAACTATGGCTACACCTTC. The V call is TRBV5-4, the J call TRBJ1-2, with D perhaps matching TRBD1 (6 bases). V lost 4 bases, J lost 2 bases, and 12 bases lay in between. The CDR3 is made up of 14 amino acids. CDR1 SGHNT and CDR2 YYREEE come from the germline V gene (reference sequence).

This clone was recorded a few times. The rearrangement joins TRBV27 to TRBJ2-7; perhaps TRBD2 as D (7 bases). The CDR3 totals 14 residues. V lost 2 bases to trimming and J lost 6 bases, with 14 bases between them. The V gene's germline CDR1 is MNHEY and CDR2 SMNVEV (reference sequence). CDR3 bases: TGTGCCAGCAGTTTAGGGACTACAGGGATCGAGCAGTACTTC. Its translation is CASSLGTTGIEQYF.

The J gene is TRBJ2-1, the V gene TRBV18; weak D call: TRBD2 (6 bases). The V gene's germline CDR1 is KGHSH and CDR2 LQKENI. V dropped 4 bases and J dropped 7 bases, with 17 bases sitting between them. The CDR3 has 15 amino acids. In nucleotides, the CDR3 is TGTGCCAGCTCACAGAGCCGGCAGGGACTGAATGAGCAGTTCTTC. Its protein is CASSQSRQGLNEQFF.

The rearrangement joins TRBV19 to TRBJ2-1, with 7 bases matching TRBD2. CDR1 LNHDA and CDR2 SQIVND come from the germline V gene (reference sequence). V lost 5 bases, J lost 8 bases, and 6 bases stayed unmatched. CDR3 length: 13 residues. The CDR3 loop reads CASSWEGGYEQFF. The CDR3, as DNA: TGTGCCAGTAGTTGGGAGGGAGGGTATGAGCAGTTCTTC.

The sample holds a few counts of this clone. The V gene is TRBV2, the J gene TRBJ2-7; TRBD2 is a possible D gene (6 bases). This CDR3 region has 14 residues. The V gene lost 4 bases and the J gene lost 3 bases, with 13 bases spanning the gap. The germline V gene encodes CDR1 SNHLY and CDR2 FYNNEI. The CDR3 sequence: CASSVGAGNYEQYF. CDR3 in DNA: TGTGCCAGCAGTGTCGGGGCGGGAAACTACGAGCAGTACTTC.

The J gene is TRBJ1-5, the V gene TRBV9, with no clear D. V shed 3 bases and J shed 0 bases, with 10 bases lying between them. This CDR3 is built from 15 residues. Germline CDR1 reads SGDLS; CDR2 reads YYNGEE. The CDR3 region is CASSGHPYSNQPQHF. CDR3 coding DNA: TGTGCCAGCAGCGGACACCCTTATAGCAATCAGCCCCAGCATTTT.

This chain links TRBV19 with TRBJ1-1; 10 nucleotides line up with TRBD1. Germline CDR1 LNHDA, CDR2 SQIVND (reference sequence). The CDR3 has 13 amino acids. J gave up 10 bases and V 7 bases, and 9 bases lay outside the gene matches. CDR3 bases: TGTGCCAGTACCCGGGACAGGGGAGAAGGAGCTTTCTTT. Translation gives CASTRDRGEGAFF.

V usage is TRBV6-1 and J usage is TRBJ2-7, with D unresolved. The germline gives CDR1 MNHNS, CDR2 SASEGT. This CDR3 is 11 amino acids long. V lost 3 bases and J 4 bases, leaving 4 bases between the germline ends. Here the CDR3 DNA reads TGTGCCAGCAGTGACCAGTACGAGCAGTACTTC. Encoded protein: CASSDQYEQYF.

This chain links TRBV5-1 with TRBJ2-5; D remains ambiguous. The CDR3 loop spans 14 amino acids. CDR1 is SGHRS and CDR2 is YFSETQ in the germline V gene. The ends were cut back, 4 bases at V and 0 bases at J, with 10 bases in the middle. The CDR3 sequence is CASSRGGDQETQYF. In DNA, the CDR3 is TGCGCCAGCAGCCGCGGTGGAGACCAAGAGACCCAGTACTTC.

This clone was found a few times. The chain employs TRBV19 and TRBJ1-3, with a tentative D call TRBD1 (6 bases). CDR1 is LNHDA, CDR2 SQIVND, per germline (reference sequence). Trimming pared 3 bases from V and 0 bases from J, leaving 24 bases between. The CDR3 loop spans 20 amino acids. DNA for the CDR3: TGTGCCAGTAGTATTACCCGACAGGCTACGGGACACTTCTCTGGAAACACCATATATTTT. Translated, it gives CASSITRQATGHFSGNTIYF.

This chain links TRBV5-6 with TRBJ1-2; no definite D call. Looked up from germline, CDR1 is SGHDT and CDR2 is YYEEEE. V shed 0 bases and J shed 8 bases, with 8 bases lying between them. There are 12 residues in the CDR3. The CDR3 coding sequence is TGTGCCAGCAGCTTGGTAGGAGCGGGCTACACCTTC. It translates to CASSLVGAGYTF.

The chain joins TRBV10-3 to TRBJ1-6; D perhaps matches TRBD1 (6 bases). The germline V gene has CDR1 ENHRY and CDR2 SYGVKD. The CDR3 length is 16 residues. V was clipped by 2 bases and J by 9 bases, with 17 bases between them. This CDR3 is CAISELPTGSPSPLHF. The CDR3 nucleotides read TGTGCCATCAGTGAGCTCCCCACAGGGAGCCCTTCACCCCTCCACTTT.

CDR3 sequence (DNA): TGTGCCAGCAGCACCCTCGGGGGGCTCAAGGAGCAGTTCTTC. Its translation: CASSTLGGLKEQFF. The chain couples TRBV9 to TRBJ2-1; possibly TRBD2 for D (7 bases). The CDR3 totals 14 residues. V was clipped by 4 bases and J by 10 bases, with 18 bases between them. Germline CDR1 is SGDLS and CDR2 is YYNGEE.

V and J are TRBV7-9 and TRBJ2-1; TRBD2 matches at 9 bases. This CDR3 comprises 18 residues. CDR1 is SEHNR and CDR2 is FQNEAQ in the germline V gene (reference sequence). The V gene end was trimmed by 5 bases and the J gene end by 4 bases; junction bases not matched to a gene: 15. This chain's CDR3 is CASSLPRRLAGKYNEQFF. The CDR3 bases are TGTGCCAGCAGCCTCCCCCGCAGGCTAGCGGGGAAATACAATGAGCAGTTCTTC.

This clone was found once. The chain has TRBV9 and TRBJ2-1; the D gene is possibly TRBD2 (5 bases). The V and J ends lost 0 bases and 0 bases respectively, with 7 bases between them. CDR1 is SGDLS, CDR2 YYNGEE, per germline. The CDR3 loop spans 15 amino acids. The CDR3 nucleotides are TGTGCCAGCAGCGTAGTTGAGGGCTCCTACAATGAGCAGTTCTTC. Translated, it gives CASSVVEGSYNEQFF.

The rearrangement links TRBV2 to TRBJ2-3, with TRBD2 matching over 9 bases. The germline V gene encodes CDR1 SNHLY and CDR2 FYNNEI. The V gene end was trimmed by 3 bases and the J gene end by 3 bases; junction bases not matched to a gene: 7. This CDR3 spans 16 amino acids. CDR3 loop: CASSDSSGGLTDTQYF. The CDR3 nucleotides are TGTGCCAGCAGTGATAGCAGCGGGGGGCTTACAGATACGCAGTATTTT.

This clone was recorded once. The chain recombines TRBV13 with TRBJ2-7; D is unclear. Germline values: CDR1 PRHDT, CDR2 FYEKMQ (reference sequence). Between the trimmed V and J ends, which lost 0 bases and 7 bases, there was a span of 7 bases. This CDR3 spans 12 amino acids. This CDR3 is CASSLGAREQYF. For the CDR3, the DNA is TGTGCCAGCAGCTTAGGCGCCCGGGAGCAGTACTTC.

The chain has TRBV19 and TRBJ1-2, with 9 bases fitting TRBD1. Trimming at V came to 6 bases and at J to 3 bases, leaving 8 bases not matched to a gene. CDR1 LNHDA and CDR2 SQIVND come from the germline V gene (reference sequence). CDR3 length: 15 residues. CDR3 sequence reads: CASSDDRGFDYGYTF. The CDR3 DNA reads TGTGCCAGTAGCGACGACAGGGGGTTTGACTATGGCTACACCTTC.

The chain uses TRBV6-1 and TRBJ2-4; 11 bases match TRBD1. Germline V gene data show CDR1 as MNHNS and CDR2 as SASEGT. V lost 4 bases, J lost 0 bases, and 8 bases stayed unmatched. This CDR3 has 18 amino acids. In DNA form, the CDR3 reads TGTGCCAGCAGTGTGGAACGGACAGGGGGCATAGCCAAAAACATTCAGTACTTC. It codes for CASSVERTGGIAKNIQYF.

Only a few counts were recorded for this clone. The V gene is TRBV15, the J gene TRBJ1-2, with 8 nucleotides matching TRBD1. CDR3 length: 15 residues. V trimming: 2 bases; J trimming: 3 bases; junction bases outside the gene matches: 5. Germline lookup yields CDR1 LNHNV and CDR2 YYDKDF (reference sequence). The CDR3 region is CATSRQTGAHYGYTF. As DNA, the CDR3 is TGTGCCACCAGCAGACAGACAGGGGCCCACTATGGCTACACCTTC.

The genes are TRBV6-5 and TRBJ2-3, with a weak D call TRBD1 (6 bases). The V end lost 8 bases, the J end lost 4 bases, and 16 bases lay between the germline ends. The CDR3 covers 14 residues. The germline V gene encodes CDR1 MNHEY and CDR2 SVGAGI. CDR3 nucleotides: TGTGCCAGCCTTACACAACAGGGAGCAGATACGCAGTATTTT. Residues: CASLTQQGADTQYF.

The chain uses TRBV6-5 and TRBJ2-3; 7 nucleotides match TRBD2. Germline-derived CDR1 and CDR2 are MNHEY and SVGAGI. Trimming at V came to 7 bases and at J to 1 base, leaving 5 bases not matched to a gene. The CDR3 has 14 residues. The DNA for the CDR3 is TGTGCCAGCATGCGGGACTACGGCACAGATACGCAGTATTTT. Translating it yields CASMRDYGTDTQYF.